The clone carrying this T cell receptor (beta chain) appeared once. Its matching antigen is unknown. The data stem from a study of cytotoxic CD8 clonotypes in ibrutinib-treated CLL. Overall study: A mean of about 240,000 productive templates and 94,082 productive rearrangements was obtained per sample. Study-level findings and limits: Public clonotypes showed up rarely, and on treatment they shrank or held steady.

The ends were cut back, 3 bases at V and 10 bases at J, with 22 bases in the middle. Germline V gives CDR1 SGHVS, CDR2 FQNEAQ. The CDR3 sequence is 16 residues long. Libraries were prepared by immunoSEQ multiplex PCR; TCRdb keeps only in-frame clonotypes and omits some of them. The repertoire holds approximately 340,000 clones, with about 61% as singletons. This TCR was recovered from a human donor with chronic lymphocytic leukemia. The sequencing used PBMCs, collected after 36 months of ibrutinib treatment. The rearrangement joins TRBV7-8 to TRBJ2-1, with D possibly TRBD1 on 6 matching bases. CDR3 region: CASSFIRWGPNQEQFF. The CDR3 DNA reads as TGTGCCAGCAGCTTTATTCGCTGGGGGCCCAATCAGGAGCAGTTCTTC.